This note documents a single TCR beta chain sequence. Its specificity is not known. The sample belongs to a study of T cell repertoires in cytomegalovirus infection. In the study overall: Indications came from public TCR beta signatures; they pointed to CMV infection and to a matching HLA type. General study points: Based on cumulative public TCR beta family frequency, carriers of CMV plus the relevant HLA were identified. Within the response measured ex vivo, HLA-C-restricted CMV-specific TCR beta clonotypes were dominant.

One entry per CDR3 protein, called by TCRdb with MiXCR from the reads. The sample contains some 100,000 distinct CDR3 sequences, 29% of which appear only once. The CDR3 is 17 residues long. With 0 bases removed from V and 6 bases from J, the gap between germline ends came to 15 bases. Germline V lookup: CDR1 LNHDA, CDR2 SQIVND (reference sequence). The V call is TRBV19, the J call TRBJ1-6; D might be TRBD1 (5 bases). Sequencing used CD8+ T cells from cultured PBMCs, obtained from culture after CMV antigen stimulation. The receptor's source is a human donor in good health (CMV status not recorded). Some clones in this sample may be carry-over from other donors' samples. CDR3 loop: CASSIEDLGPGNSPLHF. CDR3 sequence (DNA): TGTGCCAGTAGTATAGAAGATTTGGGGCCAGGTAATTCACCCCTCCACTTT.